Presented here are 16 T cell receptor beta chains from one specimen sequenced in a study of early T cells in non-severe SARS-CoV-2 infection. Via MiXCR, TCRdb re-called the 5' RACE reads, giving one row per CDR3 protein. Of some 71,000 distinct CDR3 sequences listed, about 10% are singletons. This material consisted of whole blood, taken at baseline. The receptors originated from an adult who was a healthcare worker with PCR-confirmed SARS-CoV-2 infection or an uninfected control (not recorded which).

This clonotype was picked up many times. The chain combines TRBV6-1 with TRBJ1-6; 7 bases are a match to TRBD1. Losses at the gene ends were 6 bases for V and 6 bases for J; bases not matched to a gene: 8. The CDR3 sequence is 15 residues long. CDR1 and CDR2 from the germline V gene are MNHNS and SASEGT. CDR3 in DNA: TGTGCCAGCAGCCCTACCGGACAGGTTAATTCACCCCTCCACTTT. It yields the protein CASSPTGQVNSPLHF.

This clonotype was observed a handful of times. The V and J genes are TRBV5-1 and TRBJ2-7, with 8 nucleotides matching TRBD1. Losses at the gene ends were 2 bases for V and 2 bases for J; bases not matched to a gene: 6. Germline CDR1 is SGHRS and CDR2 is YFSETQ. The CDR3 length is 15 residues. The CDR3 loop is CASSLRQGLPYEQYF. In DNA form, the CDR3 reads TGCGCCAGCAGCTTACGACAGGGGTTGCCCTACGAGCAGTACTTC.

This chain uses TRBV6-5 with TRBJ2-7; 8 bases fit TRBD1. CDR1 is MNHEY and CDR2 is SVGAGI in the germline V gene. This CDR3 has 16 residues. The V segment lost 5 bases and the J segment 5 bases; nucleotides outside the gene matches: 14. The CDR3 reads CASSDLRSTGVNEQYF. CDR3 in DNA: TGTGCCAGCAGTGACCTTCGCTCGACAGGGGTAAACGAGCAGTACTTC.

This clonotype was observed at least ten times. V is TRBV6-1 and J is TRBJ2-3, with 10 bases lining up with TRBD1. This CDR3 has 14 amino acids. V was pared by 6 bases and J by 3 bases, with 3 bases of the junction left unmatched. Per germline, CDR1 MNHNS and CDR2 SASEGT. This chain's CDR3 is CASSSGQGTDTQYF. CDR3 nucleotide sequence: TGTGCCAGCAGCTCGGGACAGGGGACAGATACGCAGTATTTT.

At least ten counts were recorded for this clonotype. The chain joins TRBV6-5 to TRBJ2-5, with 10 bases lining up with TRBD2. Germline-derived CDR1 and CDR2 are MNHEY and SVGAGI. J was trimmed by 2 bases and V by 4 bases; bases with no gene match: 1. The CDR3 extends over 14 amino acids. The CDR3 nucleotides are TGTGCCAGCAGTTGGACTAGCGGACAAGAGACCCAGTACTTC. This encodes CASSWTSGQETQYF.

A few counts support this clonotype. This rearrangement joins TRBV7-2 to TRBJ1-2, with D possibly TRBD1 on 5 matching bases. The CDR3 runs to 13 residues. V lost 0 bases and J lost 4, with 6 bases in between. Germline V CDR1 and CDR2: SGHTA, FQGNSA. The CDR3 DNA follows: TGTGCCAGCAGCTTAGCCAGGGTCTATGGCTACACCTTC. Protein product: CASSLARVYGYTF.

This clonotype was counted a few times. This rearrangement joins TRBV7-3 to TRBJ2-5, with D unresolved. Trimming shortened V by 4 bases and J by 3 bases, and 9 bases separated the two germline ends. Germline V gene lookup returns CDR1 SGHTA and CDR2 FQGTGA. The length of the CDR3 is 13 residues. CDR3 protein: CASSSAREETQYF. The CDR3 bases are TGTGCCAGCAGCTCGGCTAGGGAAGAGACCCAGTACTTC.

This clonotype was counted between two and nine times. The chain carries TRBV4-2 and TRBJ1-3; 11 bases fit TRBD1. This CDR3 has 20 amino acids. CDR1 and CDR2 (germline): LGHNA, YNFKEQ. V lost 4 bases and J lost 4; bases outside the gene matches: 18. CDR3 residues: CASSLTHRDRGFLGGNTIYF. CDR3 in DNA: TGTGCCAGCAGCCTAACACATCGGGACAGGGGGTTTCTCGGAGGAAACACCATATATTTT.

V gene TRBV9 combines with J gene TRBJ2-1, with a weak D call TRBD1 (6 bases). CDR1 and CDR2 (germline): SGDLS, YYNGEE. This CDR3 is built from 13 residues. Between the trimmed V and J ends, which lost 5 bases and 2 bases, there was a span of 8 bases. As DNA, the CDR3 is TGTGCCAGCAGTCAGGGGACCTACAATGAGCAGTTCTTC. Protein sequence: CASSQGTYNEQFF.

As DNA, the CDR3 is TGTGCCAGCAGCGCGAAACTAGTAAGAGGTGAGCAGTTCTTC. Encoded protein: CASSAKLVRGEQFF. V is TRBV7-2 and J is TRBJ2-1, with a tentative D call TRBD2 (5 bases). V lost 5 bases, J lost 9 bases, and 17 bases lay in between. This CDR3 has 14 residues. Germline V gives CDR1 SGHTA, CDR2 FQGNSA. Based on the CDR3 plus reference TRBV7-2 and TRBJ2-1, the full variable domain is GAGVSQSPSNKVTEKGKDVELRCDPISGHTALYWYRQSLGQGLEFLIYFQGNSAPDKSGLPSDRFSAERTGGSVSTLTIQRTQQEDSAVYLCASSAKLVRGEQFFGPGTRLTVL.

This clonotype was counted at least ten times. CDR3 amino acids: CASSLGQGSRSGELFF. The CDR3 DNA sequence: TGTGCCAGCAGCTTAGGGCAGGGGTCCCGGAGCGGGGAGCTGTTTTTT. J is TRBJ2-2 and V is TRBV11-2; a possible D gene is TRBD1 (6 bases). The CDR3 loop spans 16 amino acids. With 1 base removed from V and 7 bases from J, the gap between germline ends came to 16 bases. Looked up from germline, CDR1 is SGHAT and CDR2 is FQNNGV.

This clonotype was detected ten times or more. The CDR3: CSASERTQPQHF. The DNA for the CDR3 is TGCAGTGCTTCGGAGAGGACTCAGCCCCAGCATTTT. The chain employs TRBV20-1 and TRBJ1-5; D gene unclear. V gave up 5 bases and J gave up 6 bases, with 11 bases separating them. The germline V gene has CDR1 DFQATT and CDR2 SNEGSKA (reference sequence). CDR3 length: 12 amino acids.

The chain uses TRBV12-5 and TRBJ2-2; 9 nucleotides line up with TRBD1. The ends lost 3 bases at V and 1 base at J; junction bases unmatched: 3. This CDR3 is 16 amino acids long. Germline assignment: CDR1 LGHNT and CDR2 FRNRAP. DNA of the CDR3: TGTGCTAGTGGTTTACGGACAGGGGTGAACACCGGGGAGCTGTTTTTT. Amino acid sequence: CASGLRTGVNTGELFF.

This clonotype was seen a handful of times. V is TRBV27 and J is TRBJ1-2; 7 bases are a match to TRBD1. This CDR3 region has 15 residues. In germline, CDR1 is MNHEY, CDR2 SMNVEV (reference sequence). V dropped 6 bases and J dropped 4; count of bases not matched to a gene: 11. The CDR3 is CASRRSTGNSYGYTF. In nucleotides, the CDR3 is TGTGCCAGCAGACGTTCGACAGGGAATAGCTATGGCTACACCTTC.

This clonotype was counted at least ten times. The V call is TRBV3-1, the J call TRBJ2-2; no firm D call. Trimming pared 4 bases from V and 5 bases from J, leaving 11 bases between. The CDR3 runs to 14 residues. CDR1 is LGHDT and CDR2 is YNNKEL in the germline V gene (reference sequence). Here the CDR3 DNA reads TGTGCCAGCAGCCGGATGTGGGGAACCGGGGAGCTGTTTTTT. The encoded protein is CASSRMWGTGELFF.

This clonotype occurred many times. The CDR3: CSVENPLVSYSGYTF. CDR3 coding DNA: TGCAGCGTTGAAAATCCTCTGGTTAGCTACTCTGGCTACACCTTC. The V gene is TRBV29-1, the J gene TRBJ1-2, with D unclear. From germline, CDR1 is SQVTM and CDR2 ANQGSEA. The length of the CDR3 is 15 residues. Trimming removed 2 bases at V and 7 bases at J, with 20 bases between.